The 19 T cell receptor beta chains presented below share a single source sample, sequenced in a study of blood T cells in healthy people across ages. Primers used in a second PCR of about 7 to 11 cycles were a sample-barcoded 5' primer and a J-beta primer mix. TCRdb processed the 5' RACE reads anew with MiXCR; each CDR3 protein has one entry. The sample includes over 1,300,000 distinct CDR3 sequences, approximately 63% of them seen just once. Sequenced: blood. These receptors were collected from a man younger than 35 in good health.

V and J are TRBV7-2 and TRBJ2-3; 8 nucleotides line up with TRBD2. The CDR3 is made up of 16 amino acids. The V segment lost 5 bases and the J segment 1 base; nucleotides outside the gene matches: 8. Germline lookup yields CDR1 SGHTA and CDR2 FQGNSA. In nucleotides, the CDR3 is TGTGCCAGCAGCCGGTACGGGGGGGCCGGCACAGATACGCAGTATTTT. Encoded protein: CASSRYGGAGTDTQYF.

The chain is built from TRBV6-5 and TRBJ2-3, with D perhaps TRBD2 (5 bases). Between the trimmed V and J ends, which lost 5 bases and 2 bases, there was a span of 14 bases. From germline, CDR1 is MNHEY and CDR2 SVGAGI. This CDR3 spans 15 amino acids. The CDR3 protein is CASSGRTGYTDTQYF. CDR3 in DNA: TGTGCCAGCAGTGGTCGGACGGGGTACACAGATACGCAGTATTTT.

The DNA for the CDR3 is TGCAGTGCTAGAGATAAGAGGGAGTCCTACAATGAGCAGTTCTTC. It yields the protein CSARDKRESYNEQFF. The chain is built from TRBV20-1 and TRBJ2-1; possible D gene TRBD2, 5 bases. The CDR3 is 15 amino acids. Looked up from germline, CDR1 is DFQATT and CDR2 is SNEGSKA (reference sequence). V lost 0 bases to trimming and J lost 1 base, with 10 bases between them.

CDR3 DNA sequence: TGTGCCACCAGCAGAGGTGGGATCCCCTCCTACGAGCAGTACTTC. This gives the protein CATSRGGIPSYEQYF. The rearrangement uses TRBV15 and TRBJ2-7, with D unclear. V dropped 1 base and J dropped 0 bases, with 10 bases sitting between them. CDR1 LNHNV and CDR2 YYDKDF come from the germline V gene (reference sequence). The CDR3 spans 15 residues.

V gene TRBV20-1 combines with J gene TRBJ1-6; the D gene is possibly TRBD1 (5 bases). Germline V CDR1 and CDR2: DFQATT, SNEGSKA (reference sequence). V lost 1 base and J lost 9, with 10 bases in between. The CDR3 covers 13 residues. Written as DNA, the CDR3 is TGCAGTGCTAGAGCGGGGGTGGGTTCACCCCTCCACTTT. Amino acids: CSARAGVGSPLHF.

The V and J genes are TRBV7-9 and TRBJ2-1; D unresolved. The V end lost 2 bases, the J end lost 0 bases, and 8 bases lay between the germline ends. The CDR3 length is 15 residues. The germline gives CDR1 SEHNR, CDR2 FQNEAQ (reference sequence). The CDR3 DNA reads TGTGCCAGCAGCTTAAACCCACCCTCCTACAATGAGCAGTTCTTC. It yields the protein CASSLNPPSYNEQFF.

This chain connects TRBV3-1 to TRBJ2-1; tentatively, D is TRBD2 (6 bases). The CDR3 consists of 16 residues. V shed 3 bases and J shed 2 bases, with 14 bases lying between them. Germline V gives CDR1 LGHDT, CDR2 YNNKEL (reference sequence). As DNA, the CDR3 is TGTGCCAGCAGCCAGCCGCTAGCGCAAGCCTACAATGAGCAGTTCTTC. Protein: CASSQPLAQAYNEQFF.

The rearrangement joins TRBV7-9 to TRBJ2-5; 14 nucleotides line up with TRBD2. The CDR3 has 20 amino acids. V was clipped by 5 bases and J by 2 bases; unmatched bases: 16. Germline loops: CDR1 SEHNR, CDR2 FQNEAQ (reference sequence). CDR3 nucleotides: TGTGCCAGCAGCCCCCCGGGACTAGCGGGAGTGTTATGGTCGCAAGAGACCCAGTACTTC. Its protein is CASSPPGLAGVLWSQETQYF.

The rearrangement links TRBV4-1 to TRBJ1-5; 7 bases align to TRBD1. V shed 3 bases, J shed 7 bases, and the junction held 12 bases outside the gene matches. Germline V gene sequence: CDR1 MGHRA, CDR2 YSYEKL. The CDR3 has 16 amino acids. CDR3 sequence reads: CASSHETLTGEQPQHF. The CDR3, as DNA: TGCGCCAGCAGCCACGAAACTTTAACAGGGGAACAGCCCCAGCATTTT.

This sequence joins TRBV13 and TRBJ2-1; 8 bases map to TRBD1. The CDR3 is 18 residues long. The germline V gene has CDR1 PRHDT and CDR2 FYEKMQ (reference sequence). Trimming removed 7 bases from V and 5 bases from J; junction bases left unmatched: 19. In nucleotides, the CDR3 is TGTGCCAGCACCCCACCGCCGACAGGGGAACAGCCTAACAATGAGCAGTTCTTC. This translates into CASTPPPTGEQPNNEQFF.

V is TRBV6-6 and J is TRBJ2-7, with a weak D call TRBD1 (6 bases). The CDR3 spans 15 residues. The V gene's germline CDR1 is MNHNY and CDR2 SVGAGI (reference sequence). Trimming pared 0 bases from V and 2 bases from J, leaving 11 bases between. CDR3 region: CASSYSQQGPYEQYF. The CDR3 DNA reads as TGTGCCAGCAGTTACTCGCAACAGGGACCCTACGAGCAGTACTTC.

This clonotype has only a few counts. The chain joins TRBV15 to TRBJ2-3, with D possibly being TRBD1 or TRBD2 (5 bases each). The CDR3 spans 14 residues. Looked up from germline, CDR1 is LNHNV and CDR2 is YYDKDF (reference sequence). V was trimmed by 4 bases and J by 6 bases, leaving 14 bases between them. This chain's CDR3 is CATSTGANSDTQYF. The CDR3, as DNA: TGTGCCACCAGCACCGGGGCCAACTCGGATACGCAGTATTTT.

The chain recombines TRBV13 with TRBJ1-2, with D possibly matching TRBD1 (5 bases). Trimming stripped 8 bases from V and 3 bases from J, with 19 bases between. Per germline, CDR1 PRHDT and CDR2 FYEKMQ (reference sequence). The CDR3 consists of 15 residues. CDR3 amino acids: CASWGTTGEDYGYTF. As DNA, the CDR3 is TGTGCCAGCTGGGGCACGACGGGCGAGGACTATGGCTACACCTTC.

This clonotype has a single count. This chain links TRBV5-1 with TRBJ1-4, with D possibly matching TRBD1 (6 bases). The CDR3 length is 15 residues. V was trimmed by 0 bases and J by 4 bases, leaving 10 bases between them. In germline, CDR1 is SGHRS, CDR2 YFSETQ. The chain's CDR3 is CASSLDRGGNEKLFF. The CDR3 DNA follows: TGCGCCAGCAGCTTGGATAGGGGGGGTAATGAAAAACTGTTTTTT.

This clonotype was detected once. The genes are TRBV27 and TRBJ2-5, with D possibly being TRBD1 (6 bases). Germline V gene data show CDR1 as MNHEY and CDR2 as SMNVEV (reference sequence). The V and J ends lost 2 bases and 11 bases respectively, with 30 bases between them. The CDR3 runs to 18 residues. The CDR3 loop reads CASSLRPPGAPRLGEQYF. The CDR3 DNA reads TGTGCCAGCAGTTTAAGGCCCCCAGGGGCGCCCCGATTGGGTGAGCAGTACTTC.

Only a few counts were recorded for this clonotype. The chain couples TRBV4-2 to TRBJ1-2; D remains unclear. V was trimmed by 1 base and J by 7 bases, leaving 13 bases between them. Germline V lookup: CDR1 LGHNA, CDR2 YNFKEQ. The CDR3 is 14 amino acids. The CDR3: CASSQALDPGGYTF. The CDR3, as DNA: TGTGCCAGCAGCCAAGCGTTAGATCCAGGTGGCTACACCTTC.

The rearrangement links TRBV20-1 to TRBJ1-2; unclear D gene. With 0 bases removed from V and 2 bases from J, the gap between germline ends came to 10 bases. Germline values: CDR1 DFQATT, CDR2 SNEGSKA (reference sequence). The CDR3 has 14 residues. CDR3 sequence (DNA): TGCAGTGCTAGAGATTTGGGCCCCAACTATGGCTACACCTTC. It codes for CSARDLGPNYGYTF.

The V and J genes are TRBV7-9 and TRBJ2-7; no clear D. With 5 bases removed from V and 6 bases from J, the gap between germline ends came to 17 bases. This CDR3 comprises 14 residues. Per the germline V gene, CDR1 is SEHNR and CDR2 is FQNEAQ (reference sequence). The CDR3 DNA sequence: TGTGCCAGCAGCCCCCCACTCAGTAGGATCGAGCAGTACTTC. It translates to CASSPPLSRIEQYF. Drawing the rest from reference TRBV7-9 and TRBJ2-7, the complete variable domain is DTGVSQNPRHKITKRGQNVTFRCDPISEHNRLYWYRQTLGQGPEFLTYFQNEAQLEKSRLLSDRFSAERPKGSFSTLEIQRTEQGDSAMYLCASSPPLSRIEQYFGPGTRLTVT.

V is TRBV5-1 and J is TRBJ2-5, with TRBD2 as a possible D gene (6 bases). Trimming shortened V by 3 bases and J by 2 bases, and 20 bases separated the two germline ends. Germline values: CDR1 SGHRS, CDR2 YFSETQ. The CDR3 is 17 amino acids. Here the CDR3 reads CASSWGDWPRSQETQYF. The CDR3 nucleotides are TGCGCCAGCAGCTGGGGGGACTGGCCAAGGTCGCAAGAGACCCAGTACTTC.